This TCR beta chain was captured in a study of Ad26.COV2.S vaccination and SARS-CoV-2 variants. Study context: Into the muscle, Ad26.COV2.S was dosed once or twice, 56 days apart. Broader study findings: Vaccinees reportedly had broad spike-specific CD8+ and CD4+ T cell responses. Spike-specific TCR breadth was greater after Ad26.COV2.S than placebo.

Treatment specified: roughly 20 received Ad26.COV2.S at low or high dose, single or two shots; about 5 received placebo; per-sample allocation not given. Sampling was performed 63 days after the first vaccine or placebo injection. Looked up from germline, CDR1 is SGHDN and CDR2 is FVKESK. CDR3 size: 13 residues. As regards this clone: Its antigen remains unidentified. A read error is possible here, since a much larger clone lies one base away. This sample also contains other DNA sequences that code for the same CDR3.

Produced via immunoSEQ multiplex PCR; TCRdb's table is partial and in-frame only. The sample has some 460,000 clones; nearly 90% are singletons. This clonotype originated in a person aged 18-60 years who received the Ad26.COV2.S COVID-19 vaccine or a placebo. Source: peripheral blood, taken in a trial of Ad26.COV2.S vaccine versus placebo. This chain uses TRBV14 with TRBJ2-7; D unresolved. The CDR3 DNA is TGTGCCAGCAGCCAAGTGCAGAGCTACGAGCAGTATTTC. Its protein product is CASSQVQSYEQYF.